What follows are 32 T cell receptor beta chains derived from one specimen sequenced in a study of shared clonotypes between healthy human individuals. Some clones are missing from TCRdb's copy, which holds only in-frame ones; the method was immunoSEQ multiplex PCR. Among around 560,000 clones listed, approximately 95% were seen once. The naive CD8 fraction comprised CD45RO-negative cells positively selected for CCR7 and excluded terminally differentiated effector memory CD45RA+ cells. Sequenced material: naive CD8+ T cells sorted from blood. All receptors come from a woman aged 30 to 39 in good health.

The chain combines TRBV5-8 with TRBJ2-7; maybe TRBD2 (6 bases). This CDR3 is built from 15 residues. The ends were cut back, 0 bases at V and 3 bases at J, with 13 bases in the middle. Germline-derived CDR1 and CDR2 are SGHTS and YDEGEE. CDR3 sequence: CASSLVSRESYEQYF. The CDR3 coding sequence is TGTGCCAGCAGCTTGGTTTCCCGGGAGAGCTACGAGCAGTACTTC. The whole variable domain, remainder taken from reference TRBV5-8 and TRBJ2-7, is EAGVTQSPTHLIKTRGQQATLRCSPISGHTSVYWYQQALGLGLQFLLWYDEGEERNRGNFPPRFSGRQFPNYSSELNVNALELEDSALYLCASSLVSRESYEQYFGPGTRLTVT.

The chain couples TRBV9 to TRBJ2-6; D not certain. CDR3 length equals 15 residues. Germline CDR1 SGDLS, CDR2 YYNGEE. Trimming cost V 1 base and J 2 bases, with 7 bases left between them. Here the CDR3 DNA reads TGTGCCAGCAGCGTATATGGGGCTGGGGCCAACGTCCTGACTTTC. Translating it yields CASSVYGAGANVLTF.

The gene calls are TRBV20-1 and TRBJ1-5, with D uncertain. The CDR3 loop spans 10 amino acids. V was pared by 7 bases and J by 9 bases, with 10 bases between. Per germline, CDR1 DFQATT and CDR2 SNEGSKA (reference sequence). The CDR3 sequence is CSEWGGPQHF. The CDR3 region has the DNA TGCAGTGAGTGGGGAGGGCCCCAGCATTTT.

The chain joins TRBV28 to TRBJ2-5; TRBD1 matches 8 bases. The J call is in doubt because the DNA end fits TRBJ2-7 better. Germline V gene data show CDR1 as MDHEN and CDR2 as SYDVKM. This CDR3 is built from 16 residues. For the CDR3, the DNA is TGTGCCAGCAGCTTGACAGGGGAAGAAGGGAGCTACGAGCAGTACTTC. Protein: CASSLTGEEGSYEQYF.

The V and J genes are TRBV7-9 and TRBJ1-2, with 7 nucleotides matching TRBD1. Germline V gene sequence: CDR1 SEHNR, CDR2 FQNEAQ (reference sequence). The CDR3 runs 12 residues. V lost 5 bases to trimming and J lost 8 bases; unmatched junction nucleotides: 5. CDR3 DNA: TGTGCCAGCAGCCGGGACAGTAGAGGCTACACCTTC. This encodes CASSRDSRGYTF. Combining the CDR3 with reference TRBV7-9 and TRBJ1-2 gives the whole variable domain DTGVSQNPRHKITKRGQNVTFRCDPISEHNRLYWYRQTLGQGPEFLTYFQNEAQLEKSRLLSDRFSAERPKGSFSTLEIQRTEQGDSAMYLCASSRDSRGYTFGSGTRLTVV.

The V call is TRBV5-8, the J call TRBJ1-2, with D unresolved. V was trimmed by 1 base and J by 12 bases, leaving 7 bases between them. Germline CDR1 and CDR2: SGHTS and YDEGEE. CDR3 size: 10 residues. The DNA for the CDR3 is TGTGCCAGCAGCTTGCCGAGGGACACCTTC. As protein: CASSLPRDTF. The full variable domain, its missing parts supplied by reference TRBV5-8 and TRBJ1-2, is EAGVTQSPTHLIKTRGQQATLRCSPISGHTSVYWYQQALGLGLQFLLWYDEGEERNRGNFPPRFSGRQFPNYSSELNVNALELEDSALYLCASSLPRDTFGSGTRLTVV.

This sequence joins TRBV13 and TRBJ2-5; D unresolved. The V end was cut by 5 bases, the J end by 7 bases, with 11 bases between. There are 12 residues in the CDR3. The V gene's germline CDR1 is PRHDT and CDR2 FYEKMQ (reference sequence). The DNA of the CDR3 is TGTGCCAGCAGCCCGAACTCCGGGACCCAGTACTTC. Its protein is CASSPNSGTQYF.

This rearrangement joins TRBV5-6 to TRBJ2-5; possible D gene TRBD1, 6 bases. The germline CDR1 and CDR2 sequences are SGHDT and YYEEEE. V was pared by 2 bases and J by 3 bases, with 11 bases between. The CDR3 extends over 14 amino acids. The CDR3 region is CASSFGQPKETQYF. The CDR3 DNA is TGTGCCAGCAGCTTCGGACAGCCGAAAGAGACCCAGTACTTC.

The gene calls are TRBV5-6 and TRBJ1-5; D ambiguous. The V gene's germline CDR1 is SGHDT and CDR2 YYEEEE. V lost 3 bases, J lost 7 bases, and 11 bases lay in between. This CDR3 has 13 amino acids. DNA for the CDR3: TGTGCCAGCAGCTGGGGTTCCCGCCAGCCCCAGCATTTT. It translates to CASSWGSRQPQHF.

J is TRBJ1-3 and V is TRBV4-2; TRBD1 aligns across 8 bases. Germline V CDR1 and CDR2: LGHNA, YNFKEQ. This CDR3 is built from 17 residues. The trim removed 0 bases at V and 0 bases at J, leaving 4 bases unmatched. Here the CDR3 DNA reads TGTGCCAGCAGCCAAGAACAGGGGGTACTCTCTGGAAACACCATATATTTT. Translated: CASSQEQGVLSGNTIYF.

The chain carries TRBV5-4 and TRBJ2-7; D assignment may be TRBD1 or TRBD2 (6 bases each). Germline loops: CDR1 SGHNT, CDR2 YYREEE (reference sequence). The CDR3 runs to 13 residues. V dropped 4 bases and J dropped 2 bases, with 10 bases sitting between them. The CDR3 sequence: CASSRGTTYEQYF. In DNA form, the CDR3 reads TGTGCCAGCAGCCGCGGGACAACCTACGAGCAGTACTTC.

The chain combines TRBV5-1 with TRBJ2-7; D is unresolved. Between the trimmed V and J ends, which lost 2 bases and 2 bases, there was a span of 8 bases. The CDR3 has 13 amino acids. Germline CDR1 is SGHRS and CDR2 is YFSETQ. CDR3 bases: TGCGCCAGCAGCTTCGGTAGCCCCTACGAGCAGTACTTC. It yields the protein CASSFGSPYEQYF.

CDR3 sequence reads: CAIGPSQETQYF. In DNA form, the CDR3 reads TGTGCCATCGGTCCATCCCAAGAGACCCAGTACTTC. This sequence joins TRBV10-3 and TRBJ2-5; D is ambiguous. Germline assignment: CDR1 ENHRY and CDR2 SYGVKD. Deletions cut 8 bases from V and 1 base from J, with 8 bases between. This CDR3 has 12 residues.

V usage is TRBV6-5 and J usage is TRBJ1-5, with D unresolved. In germline, CDR1 is MNHEY, CDR2 SVGAGI. This CDR3 is built from 13 residues. Deletions cut 4 bases from V and 6 bases from J, with 10 bases between. CDR3 coding DNA: TGTGCCAGCAGTTCCGGGTCTGCTCAGCCCCAGCATTTT. It yields the protein CASSSGSAQPQHF.

The count of this clone is one. The rearrangement links TRBV4-2 to TRBJ2-1; no clear D gene. The CDR3 is 15 residues long. CDR1 is LGHNA, CDR2 YNFKEQ, per germline. V lost 0 bases and J lost 4, with 10 bases in between. CDR3 coding DNA: TGTGCCAGCAGCCAAGACATAGCCTCATACAATGAGCAGTTCTTC. Residues: CASSQDIASYNEQFF.

J is TRBJ2-7 and V is TRBV29-1; tentatively, D is TRBD1 or TRBD2 (6 bases each). The V gene lost 1 base and the J gene lost 6 bases, with 16 bases spanning the gap. The CDR3 runs to 14 residues. The V gene's germline CDR1 is SQVTM and CDR2 ANQGSEA. This chain's CDR3 is CSVEGGLGGAEQYF. The CDR3 coding sequence is TGCAGCGTTGAAGGGGGTCTGGGGGGCGCCGAGCAGTACTTC.

V and J are TRBV23-1 and TRBJ1-2; 7 bases align to TRBD1. TRBV23-1 belongs to the ORF category, with a function that is uncertain. J was trimmed by 8 bases and V by 6 bases; bases with no gene match: 6. The CDR3 runs 12 residues. The CDR3 reads CASSQGGRGYTF. The CDR3 coding sequence is TGCGCCAGCAGCCAGGGGGGACGCGGCTACACCTTC.

The rearrangement joins TRBV5-1 to TRBJ2-7; D is perhaps TRBD2 (5 bases). CDR1 is SGHRS, CDR2 YFSETQ, per germline. The germline V and J ends were trimmed by 1 base and 12 bases, with 26 bases remaining between them. This CDR3 region has 16 residues. CDR3 sequence reads: CASSLSNAGNGLSTYF. The CDR3 DNA reads TGCGCCAGCAGCTTGTCGAACGCGGGTAACGGATTGAGCACGTACTTC.

The J gene is TRBJ2-7, the V gene TRBV7-9, with D unclear. This CDR3 region has 16 residues. Germline V lookup: CDR1 SEHNR, CDR2 FQNEAQ (reference sequence). With 5 bases removed from V and 1 base from J, the gap between germline ends came to 18 bases. CDR3 nucleotides: TGTGCCAGCAGCCCCCCGAATGTCTACGGGTCCTACGAGCAGTACTTC. Residues: CASSPPNVYGSYEQYF.

This chain links TRBV6-5 with TRBJ2-5; unclear D gene. The end of the DNA fits TRBJ2-7 better, so the J call may be wrong. The CDR3 spans 13 residues. CDR1 and CDR2 from the germline V gene are MNHEY and SVGAGI. The CDR3, as DNA: TGTGCCAGCAGCTTATCGATGGACTACGAGCAGTACTTC. Protein: CASSLSMDYEQYF.

The chain is built from TRBV19 and TRBJ2-5; D is ambiguous. Between the trimmed V and J ends, which lost 1 base and 3 bases, there was a span of 12 bases. The V gene's germline CDR1 is LNHDA and CDR2 SQIVND (reference sequence). This CDR3 spans 15 amino acids. Here the CDR3 reads CASSIGGTTKETQYF. The CDR3 nucleotides are TGTGCCAGTAGTATAGGTGGAACAACCAAAGAGACCCAGTACTTC.

This chain links TRBV6-1 with TRBJ2-7; D is perhaps TRBD1 (6 bases). The CDR3 runs 15 residues. CDR1 and CDR2 (germline): MNHNS, SASEGT. Trimming pared 2 bases from V and 1 base from J, leaving 12 bases between. The chain's CDR3 is CASSEFGTTSYEQYF. CDR3 DNA sequence: TGTGCCAGCAGTGAATTCGGGACAACATCCTACGAGCAGTACTTC.

The genes are TRBV7-6 and TRBJ2-7; TRBD2 might be the D (6 bases). V was shortened by 5 bases and J by 6 bases, with 17 bases between the two germline ends. The CDR3 spans 14 residues. The germline V gene has CDR1 SGHVS and CDR2 FNYEAQ. The CDR3 is CASSANPSAAEQYF. CDR3 coding DNA: TGTGCCAGCAGCGCTAATCCTAGCGCTGCCGAGCAGTACTTC.

The V and J genes are TRBV4-1 and TRBJ2-5, with a weak D call TRBD2 (6 bases). The V gene's germline CDR1 is MGHRA and CDR2 YSYEKL. Trimming cost V 0 bases and J 1 base, with 9 bases left between them. CDR3 length equals 15 residues. This chain's CDR3 is CASSQDGDFQETQYF. In DNA, the CDR3 is TGCGCCAGCAGCCAAGATGGGGACTTCCAAGAGACCCAGTACTTC.

The chain carries TRBV27 and TRBJ2-1, with 7 positions matching TRBD1. V gave up 5 bases and J gave up 0 bases; unmatched junction bases: 10. Per the germline V gene, CDR1 is MNHEY and CDR2 is SMNVEV (reference sequence). The CDR3 length is 17 residues. CDR3 residues: CASSVMGTVSSYNEQFF. The DNA of the CDR3 is TGTGCCAGCAGTGTTATGGGGACAGTCAGCTCCTACAATGAGCAGTTCTTC.

The chain links TRBV4-1 to TRBJ1-4, with D unclear. The V end was cut by 3 bases, the J end by 8 bases, with 10 bases between. This CDR3 is built from 13 residues. Germline CDR1 reads MGHRA; CDR2 reads YSYEKL. CDR3 protein: CASSHLGEEKLFF. CDR3 sequence (DNA): TGCGCCAGCAGCCATCTCGGAGAGGAAAAACTGTTTTTT.

The chain links TRBV7-6 to TRBJ2-7; D is perhaps TRBD2 (6 bases). Trimming removed 1 base from V and 1 base from J, with 26 bases in between. Germline lookup yields CDR1 SGHVS and CDR2 FNYEAQ. This CDR3 contains 20 residues. The CDR3 here is CASSLGVWRGGGEFSYEQYF. The CDR3 region has the DNA TGTGCCAGCAGCTTAGGGGTGTGGAGGGGAGGTGGGGAGTTTTCCTACGAGCAGTACTTC. The full variable domain, in which reference TRBV7-6 and TRBJ2-7 provide the parts outside the CDR3, is GAGVSQSPRYKVTKRGQDVALRCDPISGHVSLYWYRQALGQGPEFLTYFNYEAQQDKSGLPNDRFSAERPEGSISTLTIQRTEQRDSAMYRCASSLGVWRGGGEFSYEQYFGPGTRLTVT.

The chain is built from TRBV19 and TRBJ1-2; 7 bases agree with TRBD1. Germline lookup yields CDR1 LNHDA and CDR2 SQIVND (reference sequence). The trim removed 7 bases at V and 4 bases at J, leaving 9 bases unmatched. The CDR3 is 14 residues long. Here the CDR3 reads CASTPGQIAYGYTF. CDR3 nucleotides: TGTGCCAGTACGCCGGGACAGATAGCCTATGGCTACACCTTC.

This chain joins TRBV18 and TRBJ2-1; TRBD1 matches at 7 bases. Germline V lookup: CDR1 KGHSH, CDR2 LQKENI. This CDR3 has 15 residues. Losses at the gene ends were 6 bases for V and 4 bases for J; bases not matched to a gene: 9. The CDR3 sequence: CASSARDRTYNEQFF. CDR3 DNA sequence: TGTGCCAGCTCCGCCCGGGACAGAACTTACAATGAGCAGTTCTTC.

The chain couples TRBV6-5 to TRBJ2-1; no clear D gene. The CDR3 runs to 13 residues. The germline V gene encodes CDR1 MNHEY and CDR2 SVGAGI. V lost 3 bases and J lost 5, with 8 bases in between. The CDR3 spells CASSYSLDNEQFF. CDR3 nucleotides: TGTGCCAGCAGTTATTCCTTGGACAATGAGCAGTTCTTC.

As regards this clone: One end of the junction is discordant with germline, which a read error may explain. This chain joins TRBV5-8 and TRBJ1-1; TRBD1 matches 9 bases. The CDR3 runs 14 residues. Germline CDR1 reads SGHTS; CDR2 reads YDEGEE. The CDR3 region has the DNA TGTGCCAGCGGATTGGGACAGGGTCACACCGAAGCTTTCTTT. Amino acid sequence: CASGLGQGHTEAFF.

The rearrangement uses TRBV5-1 and TRBJ1-1, with a tentative D call TRBD1 (6 bases). The CDR3 length is 15 residues. V lost 4 bases, J lost 0 bases, and 13 bases lay in between. Germline loops: CDR1 SGHRS, CDR2 YFSETQ. CDR3 nucleotide sequence: TGCGCCAGCAGCCCACGGGGGGCTATGAACACTGAAGCTTTCTTT. Its translation: CASSPRGAMNTEAFF.